One sample yielded the 32 T cell receptor beta chains listed below, sequenced in a study of blood T cell repertoires in COVID-19. The table came from immunoSEQ multiplex PCR; TCRdb's copy has only in-frame clones and leaves some out. This sample has 250,000 to 350,000 clones, with more than 75% found just once. Sample: peripheral blood. These receptors originate from a woman aged 45-65 years who had recovered from COVID-19.

The chain couples TRBV7-2 to TRBJ2-5, with D possibly matching TRBD2 (7 bases). With 5 bases removed from V and 4 bases from J, the gap between germline ends came to 20 bases. Germline CDR1 reads SGHTA; CDR2 reads FQGNSA. The CDR3 spans 16 residues. The CDR3 coding sequence is TGTGCCAGCAGCGGTGTTAGGGGGGGGTCGGGAGAGACCCAGTACTTC. Translation gives CASSGVRGGSGETQYF.

The chain has TRBV7-2 and TRBJ2-1, with 10 nucleotides matching TRBD2. The trim removed 6 bases at V and 12 bases at J, leaving 11 bases unmatched. The CDR3 spans 14 residues. CDR1 SGHTA and CDR2 FQGNSA come from the germline V gene. The CDR3, as DNA: TGTGCCAGCAGGCCCGGGTTAGCGGGAGGCCGGCAGTTCTTC. Translation: CASRPGLAGGRQFF.

This clone was seen a few times. The J gene is TRBJ1-1, the V gene TRBV18; 9 bases agree with TRBD1. There are 16 residues in the CDR3. Germline values: CDR1 KGHSH, CDR2 LQKENI. V lost 2 bases, J lost 5 bases, and 9 bases stayed unmatched. CDR3 nucleotides: TGTGCCAGCTCACCAGTTGCTTCCGGGACAGGGACTGAAGCTTTCTTT. This sequence encodes CASSPVASGTGTEAFF.

The rearrangement uses TRBV28 and TRBJ1-2; the D is unclear. This CDR3 is 13 amino acids long. Per the germline V gene, CDR1 is MDHEN and CDR2 is SYDVKM. The ends were cut back, 3 bases at V and 2 bases at J, with 7 bases in the middle. CDR3 region: CASSFGRNYGYTF. In DNA form, the CDR3 reads TGTGCCAGCAGTTTTGGCAGAAACTATGGCTACACCTTC.

This clone was seen ten or more times. The rearrangement joins TRBV7-3 to TRBJ1-1; unclear D gene. There are 12 residues in the CDR3. Germline V gene lookup returns CDR1 SGHTA and CDR2 FQGTGA. The V end was cut by 3 bases, the J end by 1 base, with 3 bases between. CDR3 coding DNA: TGTGCCAGCAGCTTCGGGAACACTGAAGCTTTCTTT. It specifies CASSFGNTEAFF.

This chain joins TRBV6-2 or TRBV6-3 and TRBJ2-1; D remains unclear. CDR3 length: 15 residues. The V and J ends lost 6 bases and 12 bases respectively, with 24 bases between them. Per germline, CDR1 MNHEY and CDR2 SVGEGT. CDR3 sequence: CASSTTRLGVPGQFF. The CDR3 coding sequence is TGTGCCAGCAGCACTACCCGCCTCGGAGTCCCCGGGCAGTTCTTC.

The chain links TRBV10-3 to TRBJ2-7; 7 bases fit TRBD2. The CDR3 spans 13 residues. The V segment lost 5 bases and the J segment 3 bases; nucleotides outside the gene matches: 4. Germline CDR1 ENHRY, CDR2 SYGVKD. As DNA, the CDR3 is TGTGCCATCAGTCAGCGGGGAAACTACGAGCAGTACTTC. Translating it yields CAISQRGNYEQYF.

The chain couples TRBV27 to TRBJ2-7; 7 bases fit TRBD2. The junction had 15 bases not matched to a gene; V was cut back by 6 bases and J by 4 bases. Germline V gene lookup returns CDR1 MNHEY and CDR2 SMNVEV (reference sequence). CDR3 length: 16 residues. The CDR3 coding sequence is TGTGCCAGCAGCTATGACAAGCGGGGCGGAATATACGAGCAGTACTTC. Its translation is CASSYDKRGGIYEQYF.

The gene calls are TRBV6-5 and TRBJ1-3; D ambiguous. The CDR3 is 14 amino acids. The germline V and J ends were trimmed by 5 bases and 1 base, with 9 bases remaining between them. Germline V lookup: CDR1 MNHEY, CDR2 SVGAGI. Written as DNA, the CDR3 is TGTGCCAGCAGTCCCCAGAAATCTGGAAACACCATATATTTT. Its translation is CASSPQKSGNTIYF.

Written as DNA, the CDR3 is TGTGCCAGCAGCTTGGCGGACAGGGGGCCTAATTCACCCCTCCACTTT. Residues: CASSLADRGPNSPLHF. This chain links TRBV5-6 with TRBJ1-6; 11 bases fit TRBD1. Germline V CDR1 and CDR2: SGHDT, YYEEEE. The CDR3 runs 16 residues. J gave up 6 bases and V 0 bases, and 2 bases lay outside the gene matches.

This clone was observed a handful of times. This chain joins TRBV28 and TRBJ1-4, with 9 bases fitting TRBD1. J was trimmed by 7 bases and V by 8 bases; bases with no gene match: 14. Looked up from germline, CDR1 is MDHEN and CDR2 is SYDVKM. CDR3 length equals 16 residues. In DNA, the CDR3 is TGTGCCAGCGCCCACAGGGGGGGACAGGGTTCTGAAAAACTGTTTTTT. Encoded protein: CASAHRGGQGSEKLFF.

This clone was detected only once. This rearrangement joins TRBV5-1 to TRBJ1-2, with TRBD1 matching over 8 bases. The CDR3 sequence is 13 residues long. Germline V CDR1 and CDR2: SGHRS, YFSETQ. V lost 0 bases to trimming and J lost 8 bases; unmatched junction nucleotides: 3. The CDR3 reads CASSLDQGAGYTF. Written as DNA, the CDR3 is TGCGCCAGCAGCTTGGACCAGGGGGCAGGCTACACCTTC.

The chain combines TRBV7-3 with TRBJ2-5, with 8 bases that match TRBD2. With V trimmed by 5 bases and J by 5 bases, 13 bases remained unmatched. The CDR3 has 16 residues. The germline CDR1 and CDR2 sequences are SGHTA and FQGTGA. In nucleotides, the CDR3 is TGTGCCAGCAGCCCCGAGGGCGGACTAGCATTCGAGACCCAGTACTTC. This gives the protein CASSPEGGLAFETQYF.

The rearrangement links TRBV7-3 to TRBJ2-2, with TRBD1 matching over 10 bases. With V trimmed by 7 bases and J by 5 bases, 7 bases remained unmatched. CDR3 length: 15 amino acids. Germline V lookup: CDR1 SGHTA, CDR2 FQGTGA. The CDR3 region is CASKTGTGETGELFF. The DNA of the CDR3 is TGTGCCAGCAAAACCGGGACAGGGGAAACCGGGGAGCTGTTTTTT.

This clone appeared a few times. The chain recombines TRBV11-2 with TRBJ2-1; weak D call: TRBD2 (5 bases). CDR1 SGHAT and CDR2 FQNNGV come from the germline V gene. The CDR3 spans 13 residues. Trimming removed 5 bases from V and 3 bases from J, with 8 bases in between. CDR3 sequence reads: CASSPGSYNEQFF. CDR3 nucleotide sequence: TGTGCCAGCAGCCCGGGAAGCTACAATGAGCAGTTCTTC.

The chain couples TRBV30 to TRBJ1-6, with 8 nucleotides matching TRBD1. Germline assignment: CDR1 GTSNPN and CDR2 SVGIG (reference sequence). The V gene end was trimmed by 8 bases and the J gene end by 10 bases; junction bases not matched to a gene: 7. The CDR3 spans 12 residues. CDR3 region: CAADRVNSPLHF. As DNA, the CDR3 is TGTGCCGCGGACAGGGTTAACTCACCCCTCCACTTT.

The chain employs TRBV19 and TRBJ2-7, with 10 bases identical to TRBD1. The CDR3 loop spans 14 amino acids. From germline, CDR1 is LNHDA and CDR2 SQIVND (reference sequence). The ends lost 6 bases at V and 1 base at J; junction bases unmatched: 3. For the CDR3, the DNA is TGTGCCAGTAGCAAGGGACAGGGGTCCTACGAGCAGTACTTC. Protein: CASSKGQGSYEQYF.

The rearrangement joins TRBV28 to TRBJ2-3; possibly TRBD2 for D (6 bases). The CDR3 contains 15 residues. The germline gives CDR1 MDHEN, CDR2 SYDVKM. The V gene lost 6 bases and the J gene lost 6 bases, with 19 bases spanning the gap. The CDR3 DNA reads TGTGCCAGCAGACCTCGACTAGTTTATTCCGATACGCAGTATTTT. This encodes CASRPRLVYSDTQYF.

The rearrangement links TRBV28 to TRBJ2-7; 7 nucleotides match TRBD1. Germline V gene lookup returns CDR1 MDHEN and CDR2 SYDVKM. V was clipped by 6 bases and J by 4 bases; unmatched bases: 3. The CDR3 loop spans 12 amino acids. The CDR3 coding sequence is TGTGCCAGCAGGGACAGGCATTACGAGCAGTACTTC. It is translated as CASRDRHYEQYF.

The chain joins TRBV5-1 to TRBJ2-7; TRBD1 matches at 10 bases. The CDR3 is made up of 14 amino acids. After removal of 6 bases from V and 2 bases from J, the junction contained 5 bases not matched to a gene. CDR1 and CDR2 from the germline V gene are SGHRS and YFSETQ. CDR3 residues: CASTAGTGAYEQYF. CDR3 coding DNA: TGCGCCAGCACTGCCGGGACAGGGGCCTACGAGCAGTACTTC.

The V call is TRBV27, the J call TRBJ2-7; 10 positions agree with TRBD2. J lost 9 bases, V lost 10 bases, and 12 bases had no gene match. Germline V gene data show CDR1 as MNHEY and CDR2 as SMNVEV (reference sequence). The CDR3 consists of 13 residues. The DNA of the CDR3 is TGTGCCATCGGGAGGACTAGCGGACTAGGGCAGTACTTC. Translation gives CAIGRTSGLGQYF.

The V call is TRBV5-1, the J call TRBJ2-5; the D gene is possibly TRBD1 (6 bases). This CDR3 contains 14 residues. Trimming left V 4 bases short and J 5 bases short, with 15 bases between. The germline V gene has CDR1 SGHRS and CDR2 YFSETQ. In nucleotides, the CDR3 is TGCGCCAGCAGCCGTGAGGGGGAAGGGGAGACCCAGTACTTC. Translating gives CASSREGEGETQYF. Based on the CDR3 plus reference TRBV5-1 and TRBJ2-5, the full variable domain is KAGVTQTPRYLIKTRGQQVTLSCSPISGHRSVSWYQQTPGQGLQFLFEYFSETQRNKGNFPGRFSGRQFSNSRSEMNVSTLELGDSALYLCASSREGEGETQYFGPGTRLLVL.

The rearrangement uses TRBV4-3 and TRBJ2-2; possible D gene TRBD2, 7 bases. Germline loops: CDR1 LGHNA, CDR2 YSLEER. Trimming took off 0 bases at V and 6 bases at J, with 14 bases between the two ends. The CDR3 covers 16 residues. The CDR3 DNA follows: TGCGCCAGCAGCCAAGACCCTAGGGGGGGGGCCGGGGAGCTGTTTTTT. Translated: CASSQDPRGGAGELFF.

V gene TRBV6-5 combines with J gene TRBJ1-4, with 10 bases lining up with TRBD1. The CDR3 spans 14 residues. Trimming at V came to 5 bases and at J to 14 bases, leaving 11 bases not matched to a gene. The germline V gene has CDR1 MNHEY and CDR2 SVGAGI. The CDR3 here is CASSTDRGTPVLFF. CDR3 sequence (DNA): TGTGCCAGCAGTACGGACAGGGGGACACCGGTGCTGTTTTTT.

This clone was detected once. The V gene is TRBV7-8, the J gene TRBJ2-1; 11 nucleotides match TRBD1. J gave up 7 bases and V 2 bases, and 4 bases lay outside the gene matches. CDR3 length: 15 amino acids. In germline, CDR1 is SGHVS, CDR2 FQNEAQ. CDR3 sequence (DNA): TGTGCCAGCAGCTTACACGGACAGGGGGCAAATGAGCAGTTCTTC. Protein sequence: CASSLHGQGANEQFF.

The chain has TRBV6-1 and TRBJ1-1, with 7 bases lining up with TRBD1. The CDR3 has 15 residues. With 2 bases clipped from V and 5 bases from J, the junction kept 8 bases outside the gene matches. The germline gives CDR1 MNHNS, CDR2 SASEGT. The CDR3 coding sequence is TGTGCCAGCAGTGAAACCCCCCGGACAGGAACTGAAGCTTTCTTT. It translates to CASSETPRTGTEAFF.

V gene TRBV4-2 combines with J gene TRBJ2-5; 9 bases align to TRBD1. Germline CDR1 is LGHNA and CDR2 is YNFKEQ. V dropped 1 base and J dropped 5; count of bases not matched to a gene: 8. The CDR3 is made up of 16 amino acids. The chain's CDR3 is CASSQGLQGAEETQYF. DNA for the CDR3: TGTGCCAGCAGCCAAGGACTACAGGGGGCCGAGGAGACCCAGTACTTC.

The chain's CDR3 is CASSLTGTPPTEAFF. The CDR3 DNA reads TGTGCCAGCAGTCTTACAGGGACCCCTCCCACTGAAGCTTTCTTT. V gene TRBV2 combines with J gene TRBJ1-1, with D tentatively TRBD1 (6 bases). This CDR3 is built from 15 residues. Trimming stripped 5 bases from V and 4 bases from J, with 17 bases between. CDR1 SNHLY and CDR2 FYNNEI come from the germline V gene.

This chain connects TRBV9 to TRBJ2-3, with 8 bases lining up with TRBD2. The CDR3 has 15 amino acids. CDR1 and CDR2 from the germline V gene are SGDLS and YYNGEE. V lost 2 bases and J lost 3; bases outside the gene matches: 5. This chain's CDR3 is CASSVAGGGTDTQYF. Written as DNA, the CDR3 is TGTGCCAGCAGCGTTGCGGGAGGAGGGACAGATACGCAGTATTTT.

The gene calls are TRBV28 and TRBJ1-3, with 7 nucleotides matching TRBD1. Germline V CDR1 and CDR2: MDHEN, SYDVKM. The length of the CDR3 is 14 residues. With 6 bases clipped from V and 4 bases from J, the junction kept 6 bases outside the gene matches. CDR3 residues: CASRLGTVGNTIYF. The CDR3 DNA sequence: TGTGCCAGCAGACTCGGGACAGTCGGAAACACCATATATTTT.

The chain employs TRBV20-1 and TRBJ1-4, with 7 bases that match TRBD1. V was pared by 3 bases and J by 8 bases, with 9 bases of the junction left unmatched. Germline lookup yields CDR1 DFQATT and CDR2 SNEGSKA (reference sequence). The CDR3 has 14 residues. This CDR3 is CSASSRQGMEKLFF. As DNA, the CDR3 is TGCAGTGCTAGTTCCCGACAGGGTATGGAAAAACTGTTTTTT.

The J gene is TRBJ1-1, the V gene TRBV7-2; D is unresolved. This CDR3 spans 12 amino acids. Germline-derived CDR1 and CDR2 are SGHTA and FQGNSA. Trimming took 5 bases from V and 11 from J, leaving 15 bases between them. The chain's CDR3 is CASSQTVGTAFF. The CDR3 DNA is TGTGCCAGCAGCCAGACGGTGGGCACGGCTTTCTTT.